Following are 9 T cell receptor beta chains from one sample sequenced in a study of T cell responses to AZD1222 COVID-19 vaccine. Here immunoSEQ multiplex PCR was the method, and the copy in TCRdb shows in-frame clones only, minus some. Of 84,000 or so clones listed, approximately 90% were seen once; the top ten hold 2.2%. This sample comprised peripheral blood, obtained on day 0 of AZD1222 vaccination. The source is an adult in good health.

V usage is TRBV25-1 and J usage is TRBJ1-5; no firm D call. Germline assignment: CDR1 MGHDK and CDR2 SYGVNS. With 4 bases removed from V and 6 bases from J, the gap between germline ends came to 13 bases. The CDR3 covers 14 residues. The DNA of the CDR3 is TGTGCCAGCAGTGGGCCCGGGAGAAGTCAGCCCCAGCATTTT. Protein sequence: CASSGPGRSQPQHF.

This clone was observed a single time. This chain links TRBV6-5 with TRBJ1-1, with 10 positions matching TRBD1. V lost 7 bases and J lost 0; bases outside the gene matches: 5. Germline V lookup: CDR1 MNHEY, CDR2 SVGAGI. This CDR3 contains 15 residues. The CDR3 spells CASTQTGGLNTEAFF. CDR3 bases: TGTGCCAGCACCCAGACAGGGGGCTTGAACACTGAAGCTTTCTTT.

This clone was recorded once. The chain has TRBV6-5 and TRBJ2-3; D unclear. Germline CDR1 MNHEY, CDR2 SVGAGI. The CDR3 extends over 11 amino acids. The V end was cut by 6 bases, the J end by 1 base, with 2 bases between. The CDR3 DNA sequence: TGTGCCAGCAGGGGCACAGATACGCAGTATTTT. It yields the protein CASRGTDTQYF.

The chain employs TRBV2 and TRBJ1-5; D is undetermined. Germline lookup yields CDR1 SNHLY and CDR2 FYNNEI. CDR3 length: 15 residues. V was shortened by 4 bases and J by 0 bases, with 10 bases between the two germline ends. CDR3 DNA sequence: TGTGCCAGCAGTGGGCAATCACATAGCAATCAGCCCCAGCATTTT. It translates to CASSGQSHSNQPQHF.

This rearrangement joins TRBV29-1 to TRBJ2-1; either TRBD1 or TRBD2 may fit D (5 bases each). In germline, CDR1 is SQVTM, CDR2 ANQGSEA. This CDR3 has 16 residues. With 3 bases removed from V and 8 bases from J, the gap between germline ends came to 23 bases. The CDR3: CSVETGLGPKSDEQFF. CDR3 DNA: TGCAGCGTTGAGACGGGGCTGGGACCCAAGTCTGATGAGCAGTTCTTC.

The chain is built from TRBV7-9 and TRBJ2-7, with D perhaps matching TRBD2 (5 bases). The V end was cut by 0 bases, the J end by 2 bases, with 8 bases between. Looked up from germline, CDR1 is SEHNR and CDR2 is FQNEAQ (reference sequence). This CDR3 is 14 amino acids long. CDR3 amino acids: CASSLASGTYEQYF. Written as DNA, the CDR3 is TGTGCCAGCAGCTTAGCGAGCGGTACCTACGAGCAGTACTTC.

The chain is built from TRBV6-5 and TRBJ1-6; perhaps TRBD1 as D (5 bases). CDR3 size: 15 residues. Per germline, CDR1 MNHEY and CDR2 SVGAGI. V lost 5 bases to trimming and J lost 5 bases, with 13 bases between them. The CDR3 region is CASSPPGLHNSPLHF. The CDR3 coding sequence is TGTGCCAGCAGTCCTCCGGGACTTCATAATTCACCCCTCCACTTT.

The chain employs TRBV18 and TRBJ2-3; D may match TRBD1 or TRBD2 (5 bases each). CDR3 length: 14 residues. Germline CDR1 KGHSH, CDR2 LQKENI. With 2 bases removed from V and 8 bases from J, the gap between germline ends came to 14 bases. The CDR3 bases are TGTGCCAGCTCACCAGGCCAGGGCGGAGGTACGCAGTATTTT. Translated: CASSPGQGGGTQYF.

The chain employs TRBV7-2 and TRBJ2-3; 10 bases map to TRBD2. Germline values: CDR1 SGHTA, CDR2 FQGNSA. Trimming removed 4 bases from V and 4 bases from J; junction bases left unmatched: 8. The CDR3 totals 16 residues. The chain's CDR3 is CASSSRSGGGSDTQYF. CDR3 sequence (DNA): TGTGCCAGCAGCTCAAGGAGCGGGGGGGGGTCAGATACGCAGTATTTT.